This T cell receptor (beta chain) appears in the sequencing data of a study of T-cell reconstitution after alpha-beta-depleted transplantation in children. Researchers prepared the TCRbeta library using unique molecular identifiers, the study reports. One entry per CDR3 protein results from TCRdb running MiXCR on the PCR reads. Among 250,000 to 300,000 distinct CDR3 sequences listed, more than 9% were seen once. The table lists this clonotype with many counts. Germline loops: CDR1 ENHRY, CDR2 SYGVKD. With V trimmed by 2 bases and J by 9 bases, 7 bases remained unmatched. The length of the CDR3 is 14 residues.

The chain is built from TRBV10-3 and TRBJ2-1, with TRBD2 identical over 7 bases. The clonotype was recovered from a human donor who donated a stem cell graft to a child with SCID. Sequenced here: PBMCs from the stem cell graft donor, sampled from the stem cell graft. The CDR3 protein is CAISEGVREGEQFF. In DNA, the CDR3 is TGTGCCATCAGTGAGGGAGTGAGGGAGGGTGAGCAGTTCTTC.